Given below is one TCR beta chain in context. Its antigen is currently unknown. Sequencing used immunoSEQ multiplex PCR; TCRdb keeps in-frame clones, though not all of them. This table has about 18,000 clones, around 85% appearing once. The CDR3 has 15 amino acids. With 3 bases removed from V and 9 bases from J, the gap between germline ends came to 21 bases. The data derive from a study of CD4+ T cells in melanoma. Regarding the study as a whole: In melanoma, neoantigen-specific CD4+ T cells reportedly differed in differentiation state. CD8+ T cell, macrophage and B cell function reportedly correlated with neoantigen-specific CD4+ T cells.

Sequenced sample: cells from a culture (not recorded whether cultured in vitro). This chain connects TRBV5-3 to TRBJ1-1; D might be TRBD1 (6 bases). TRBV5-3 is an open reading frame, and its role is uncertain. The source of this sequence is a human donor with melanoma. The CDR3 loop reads CARSSPRPERGQAFF. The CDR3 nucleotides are TGTGCCAGAAGCTCCCCAAGGCCGGAACGGGGGCAAGCTTTCTTT.